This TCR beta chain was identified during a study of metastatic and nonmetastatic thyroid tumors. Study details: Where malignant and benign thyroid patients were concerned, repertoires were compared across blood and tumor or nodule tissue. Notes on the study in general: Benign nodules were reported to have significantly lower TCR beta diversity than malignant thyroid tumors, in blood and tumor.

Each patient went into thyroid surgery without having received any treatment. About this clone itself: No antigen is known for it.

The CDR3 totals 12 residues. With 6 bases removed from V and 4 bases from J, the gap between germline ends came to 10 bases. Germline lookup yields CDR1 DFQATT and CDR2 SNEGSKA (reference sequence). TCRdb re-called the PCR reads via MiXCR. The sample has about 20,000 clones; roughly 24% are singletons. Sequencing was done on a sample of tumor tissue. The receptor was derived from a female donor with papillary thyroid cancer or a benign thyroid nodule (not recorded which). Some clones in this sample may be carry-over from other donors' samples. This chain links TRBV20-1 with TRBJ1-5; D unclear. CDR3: CSASLVNQPQHF. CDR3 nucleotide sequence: TGCAGTGCCTCCTTGGTAAATCAGCCCCAGCATTTT.